Detailed here is one TCR beta chain. What antigen it recognizes has not been identified. The sample holds no much larger clone one base away, and base qualities are not on file. From the cysteine up to the phenylalanine, the CDR3 has a length of 16 residues. Only the CDR3 DNA stays, 48 bases, in frame from base 1. The germline V and J ends show losses of 2 bases and 3 bases respectively, and no gene match explains 7 bases of the junction. From the germline V gene, CDR1 is SGHRS and CDR2 is YFSETQ. Library preparation used the immunoSEQ multiplex PCR assay. For the multiplex PCR, a mixture combining 60 forward primers for TCR Vbeta segments and 13 reverse primers for TCR Jbeta segments was used. The CDR3 region of rearranged TCR beta genes was amplified from genomic DNA with a multiplex PCR assay. Amplified TCR beta libraries were sequenced as 87-base-pair reads on the Illumina HiSeq System. On the authors' methods: In a later analysis, tens of millions of unique TCR beta chains were counted across the approximately 640 repertoires, and about 10 million of these chains were shared by at least two donors. To remove PCR and sequencing errors, raw reads were error-corrected and collapsed into unique sequences using a nearest-neighbor algorithm that merged closely related sequences. To assign V, D and J gene segments, CDR3 sequences were aligned to IMGT reference sequences. For a sequence to be retained, a match of at least six nucleotides was required to both a V gene segment and a J gene segment. A rearrangement was called productive if the CDR3 had no stop codons and remained in frame with V and J, and every other rearrangement was called non-productive. Following IMGT convention, CDR3 was defined as the stretch from the second conserved V-encoded cysteine to the conserved J-encoded phenylalanine. The earlier analysis of about 590 of the donors excluded sequences that lacked an unambiguous match to a single V gene segment. An earlier analysis of fewer than 750 of the donors called V segments functional above 56.7% productive rearrangements and segregating when the between-donor standard deviation exceeded 5%. To diagnose cytomegalovirus status from the catalog of TCR beta chain sequences, a statistical classification framework was built. In a later analysis, V and J genes were assigned by comparing TCR nucleotide sequences against IMGT/GENE-DB human TR gene sequences. Using the TCRdist pipeline, a later analysis assigned CDR3 sequences along with most-parsimonious VDJ recombination scenarios. A later analysis defined each TCR beta chain by its CDR3 amino acid sequence plus V-gene family, and excluded reads lacking a unique V-gene family. In a later analysis, 450 to 600 highly shared, low-generation-probability nucleotide sequences were removed to address suspected cross-contamination and a sequencing artifact. For each public chain, a later analysis derived a clonal expansion index from normalized ranks of inferred template counts within each repertoire. In a later analysis, generation probabilities were computed with a VDJ recombination model fitted to out-of-frame rearrangements, and the resulting probabilities were checked against IGoR. Hypergeometric tests were used in a later analysis to score TCR-TCR, TCR-HLA and TCR-CMV co-occurrence, with a repertoire-size bias correction applied to the TCR pairs. In a later analysis, false discovery rates were estimated by permuting HLA or CMV assignments 20 times. In a later analysis, co-occurring TCRs were grouped using DBSCAN, with TCRdist sequence similarity added in when clustering inside HLA-allele-positive subsets. Co-occurrence clustering excluded repertoires with fewer than 30,000 or more than 120,000 public chains, plus five with anomalous nucleotide sharing. Sourced from immuneACCESS, this table was stored by TCRdb with only in-frame sequences that have V and J called. A share of the clones is absent; for the studies checked, an unresolved V gene accounts for under half, and the remainder has no known explanation. V and J calls and clone size follow that table, whereas D and trimming were derived from the DNA. The sample table holds about 160,000 clones, of which about four fifths were seen once. The ten largest account for 7% to 9.5% of the sample.

The cohort comprised 550 to 700 healthy bone marrow donors. Cohort members were all nominally healthy when sampled, although unrecorded immune exposures were likely present. The donor tested CMV seropositive and was one of the 289 seropositive cohort members. Each donor provided a peripheral blood sample, and peripheral blood mononuclear cells were used for TCR beta sequencing. Genomic DNA was extracted from the blood cell samples with the Qiagen DNeasy Blood Extraction Kit. This entry comes from a study of cytomegalovirus exposure and HLA in healthy donors (dated by TCRdb to about 2017). About the study as a whole: An earlier analysis of 587 of the donors reported approximately 300 Gb of sequence data and about 120 million unique TCR beta sequences obtained from about 170 million T cells. Alongside the repertoire data, information on donor age, sex, ethnicity and CMV serostatus was compiled. Rather than using new phenotypic data, the later analysis identified candidate immune exposures from TCR beta sequences and from how often those sequences occurred across donors. The study aimed to test whether signatures of past pathogen exposure could be identified by cataloging public T cell receptors. Across roughly 420 genotyped donors of the cohort, an average of approximately 240,000 unique TCR beta nucleotide sequences per donor were sequenced, and approximately 19% of those sequences were non-productive. Roughly 300 gigabases of sequencing data and around 90 million unique TCR sequences made up an early release that covered approximately 700 HLA-typed donors. Class I and class II HLA loci were covered by the typing at four-digit resolution. An earlier analysis of fewer than 700 of the donors applied high-throughput TCR beta sequencing to assess whether each TCR beta V gene segment acted as functional or pseudogenic. In a later genetic analysis, genome-wide SNP genotypes for about 60% of the 666 donors were used, and that subset was treated as a discovery cohort. Along with the approximately 650-subject first cohort, a separate validation cohort of 120 different subjects was used. Of the approximately 400 genotyped donors, approximately 83% fell in the genetic ancestry cluster associated with self-reported Caucasian donors. Several DR-DQ haplotypes were treated as single units for association and clustering because of strong linkage in the cohort. The study profiled the T cell repertoires of 550 to 700 subjects by immunosequencing and related them to cytomegalovirus serostatus. The study combined high-throughput TCR immunosequencing, statistical association of individual TCRs with disease status, and machine learning to predict cytomegalovirus infection status. Typing coverage varied by locus: 629-630 donors for A, B, C, DRB1 and DQB1; approximately 500 for DQA1; around 570 for DPA1; around 490 for DPB1. To study patterns of TCR occurrence, a later analysis re-analyzed previously published TCR beta repertoires from under 750 donors and added high-resolution HLA genotyping. All discovery cohort repertoires had been generated using a single sequencing platform.

Overall study results and their limits: The cohort was sequenced for TCR beta chains only, and without alpha or paired-chain data the features that could be detected were limited. Linkage disequilibrium might explain the correlated functional status among segregating V segments, but an unknown experimental factor could not be ruled out. HLA typing was unavailable for some donors at each locus, so association tests used only the typed subset. In an earlier analysis of several hundred of the donors, most TCR beta V segments were observed in productive rearrangements about 87% or about 30% of the time, broadly matching IMGT annotations. A few of the identified cytomegalovirus-associated TCR beta chains were confirmed in vitro to be specific for cytomegalovirus antigens. Across donors, most TCR sequences were observed very rarely, whereas some public TCRs were present in many individuals. Because counts were too low, about 17 rarely observed V segments, including chromosome 9 orphons, were excluded from the earlier analysis of under 650 of the donors. In a later analysis, 16,951 TCR beta sequences were associated with specific HLA alleles at a false discovery rate of 0.05. The 87-base-pair reads could not distinguish some IMGT-functional V segments, including TRBV6-2 and TRBV6-3, so those segments were excluded. The only immune exposure information available for the cohort was CMV serostatus. Cytomegalovirus status was reported to be diagnosed by the classifier with high specificity and sensitivity in both the original and validation cohorts. In a later analysis, HLA-associated TCR beta chains showed more clonal expansion and lower generation probabilities than non-associated chains that were equally common. A later analysis found that TCR association rates varied across HLA loci, with DRB1 alleles showing the most associated TCRs and HLA-C alleles the fewest. A later genetic analysis associated a missense DCLRE1C variant with V-gene and J-gene trimming of TCR beta chains, and an independent cohort replicated the association. When HLA alleles, especially DR and DQ, strongly co-occurred, attributing TCR associations to individual alleles was difficult. Most CMV-associated TCR beta chains appeared to be HLA-restricted in a later analysis, and the HLA associations seemed to be driven largely by CMV exposure. A group of highly shared sequence variants was considered likely to be a technical artifact of the sequencing pipeline. According to the authors, the approach could potentially be generalized to other disease states and immunological phenotypes. A later analysis reported that several top co-occurrence clusters appeared linked to parvovirus B19, influenza, CMV and Epstein-Barr virus. A further reported finding was that TCR beta sequences accurately predicted the HLA-A and HLA-B alleles for most subjects in the first cohort. In the study, 150 to 200 TCR beta chains were listed as associated with cytomegalovirus. The presence/absence analyses assumed that sequencing depth was roughly uniform across donors, and that assumption may not be true. A later genetic analysis reported fewer N-insertions in productive TCRs among donors in an Asian-associated ancestry cluster than the approximately 670-donor mean.

Sequencing was carried out using PBMCs. This sequence uses TRBV5-1 and TRBJ2-4, and 8 junctional nucleotides match TRBD2. This clonotype was obtained from a male donor in good health and CMV-seropositive. The CDR3 corresponds to CASSFRAGGNKNIQYF. The nucleotide sequence reads as follows: TGCGCCAGCAGCTTTAGGGCGGGGGGTAACAAAAACATTCAGTACTTC.